A single sample is the source of the 20 T cell receptor beta chains below, sequenced in a study of beta chain features in type 1 diabetes. Findings of the study overall: Moderately but significantly shorter TCRB CDR3s were found in Type 1 diabetes patients in all four CD4+ subsets.

These receptors have no known antigen. The investigators reverse transcribed all of the isolated RNA, so they sequenced expressed TCRB transcripts. Method: immunoSEQ multiplex PCR; TCRdb's copy keeps in-frame clones and lacks some. In the table there are 120,000 or so clones, roughly a sixth of which are singletons. The sequencing input was central memory CD4+ T cells from blood. The receptors were sampled from a man aged 18 to 35 with type 1 diabetes.

This clone was picked up many times. The chain has TRBV6-5 and TRBJ1-6; maybe TRBD1 (5 bases). Germline V lookup: CDR1 MNHEY, CDR2 SVGAGI. The V gene lost 6 bases and the J gene lost 7 bases, with 16 bases spanning the gap. The CDR3 length is 15 residues. Written as DNA, the CDR3 is TGTGCCAGCAGACCCGGGACCGCTCTCAATTCACCCCTCCACTTT. Protein product: CASRPGTALNSPLHF.

V and J are TRBV5-1 and TRBJ2-1; 10 bases line up with TRBD2. The CDR3 has 15 amino acids. The germline CDR1 and CDR2 sequences are SGHRS and YFSETQ. With V trimmed by 4 bases and J by 8 bases, 9 bases remained unmatched. The CDR3 sequence: CASSPTGLALDEQFF. Here the CDR3 DNA reads TGCGCCAGCAGCCCGACGGGACTAGCGTTGGATGAGCAGTTCTTC.

V usage is TRBV19 and J usage is TRBJ1-4; the D gene is possibly TRBD1 (5 bases). This CDR3 has 14 amino acids. Between the trimmed V and J ends, which lost 8 bases and 7 bases, there was a span of 17 bases. Germline V gene sequence: CDR1 LNHDA, CDR2 SQIVND (reference sequence). CDR3 amino acids: CASRQLLGAEKLFF. In nucleotides, the CDR3 is TGTGCCAGTCGACAGCTCCTAGGGGCTGAAAAACTGTTTTTT.

The V and J genes are TRBV28 and TRBJ2-1, with 7 bases identical to TRBD2. From germline, CDR1 is MDHEN and CDR2 SYDVKM. The CDR3 is 14 amino acids. The junction had 9 bases not matched to a gene; V was cut back by 7 bases and J by 6 bases. CDR3 sequence reads: CASNNGLAVNEQFF. CDR3 DNA sequence: TGTGCCAGCAACAACGGGCTAGCGGTCAATGAGCAGTTCTTC.

In this sample, this clone turned up a few times. The rearrangement joins TRBV19 to TRBJ2-7; TRBD1 aligns across 7 bases. The CDR3 is 15 amino acids. J gave up 2 bases and V 0 bases, and 4 bases lay outside the gene matches. Germline loops: CDR1 LNHDA, CDR2 SQIVND (reference sequence). The CDR3 nucleotides read TGTGCCAGTAGTATAGAGGGGACAGCTGCCTACGAGCAGTACTTC. This sequence encodes CASSIEGTAAYEQYF.

This clone came up a few times. The CDR3 end shows no conserved phenylalanine or tryptophan, and so a read error is likely. The DNA is left out, because the CDR3 cannot be placed on it with certainty; the CDR3 is given as TCRdb lists it. The chain joins TRBV7-2 to TRBJ2-7; the table names TRBD1, a call not compared with the DNA. The CDR3 comprises 12 residues, both ends counted. Germline-derived CDR1 and CDR2 are SGHTA and FQGNSA. CDR3 protein: CASSLIRQALFI.

The chain employs TRBV28 and TRBJ2-7, with no clear D. The CDR3 is 14 amino acids. Germline values: CDR1 MDHEN, CDR2 SYDVKM. V lost 5 bases and J lost 0, with 11 bases in between. The chain's CDR3 is CASSTEGGSYEQYF. As DNA, the CDR3 is TGTGCCAGCAGTACCGAAGGCGGCTCCTACGAGCAGTACTTC.

The chain has TRBV5-1 and TRBJ2-1; possibly TRBD1 for D (6 bases). From germline, CDR1 is SGHRS and CDR2 YFSETQ. The V and J ends lost 4 bases and 10 bases respectively, with 15 bases between them. The CDR3 has 13 amino acids. CDR3 coding DNA: TGCGCCAGCAGCCGTACCCCAGGGGTGGAGCAGTTCTTC. Its protein is CASSRTPGVEQFF.

The sample holds a few counts of this clone. This chain links TRBV7-9 with TRBJ2-3; D unresolved. The CDR3 length is 13 residues. The V and J ends lost 6 bases and 0 bases respectively, with 7 bases between them. Germline CDR1 and CDR2: SEHNR and FQNEAQ (reference sequence). The CDR3 protein is CASSFPSTDTQYF. The CDR3 DNA reads TGTGCCAGCAGTTTTCCTAGCACAGATACGCAGTATTTT.

The CDR3 DNA reads as TGTGCCAGCAGCTCGCGACCCCTTACAGATACGCAGTATTTT. It codes for CASSSRPLTDTQYF. V and J are TRBV7-2 and TRBJ2-3; D remains unclear. The V and J ends lost 4 bases and 3 bases respectively, with 11 bases between them. CDR1 is SGHTA and CDR2 is FQGNSA in the germline V gene. This CDR3 has 14 residues.

Many counts were recorded for this clone. CDR3 protein: CASSVGGTGLFNEQFF. The CDR3 bases are TGTGCCAGCAGCGTAGGTGGGACAGGGCTTTTCAATGAGCAGTTCTTC. This chain joins TRBV9 and TRBJ2-1, with 9 bases that match TRBD1. The CDR3 totals 16 residues. V gave up 0 bases and J gave up 6 bases; unmatched junction bases: 7. Per germline, CDR1 SGDLS and CDR2 YYNGEE.

The CDR3 region has the DNA TGTGCCAGCAAGACTAGCAGGAACAATGAGCAGTTCTTC. Amino acids: CASKTSRNNEQFF. This chain links TRBV2 with TRBJ2-1; 7 bases are a match to TRBD2. The CDR3 totals 13 residues. J was trimmed by 5 bases and V by 7 bases; bases with no gene match: 5. Germline V gives CDR1 SNHLY, CDR2 FYNNEI.

The V call is TRBV18, the J call TRBJ1-3; D not certain. V was clipped by 6 bases and J by 4 bases, with 4 bases between them. From germline, CDR1 is KGHSH and CDR2 LQKENI. This CDR3 region has 11 residues. The CDR3 here is CASSPGNTIYF. In DNA, the CDR3 is TGTGCCAGCTCTCCCGGAAACACCATATATTTT.

The chain recombines TRBV20-1 with TRBJ2-7; the D gene is possibly TRBD2 (6 bases). CDR1 and CDR2 (germline): DFQATT, SNEGSKA (reference sequence). The V gene lost 3 bases and the J gene lost 3 bases, with 6 bases spanning the gap. This CDR3 is built from 11 residues. CDR3 sequence (DNA): TGCAGTGCTAGCGGGGGCTACGAGCAGTACTTC. Its protein product is CSASGGYEQYF.

Points on this clone: This sample also contains other DNA sequences that code for the same CDR3. CDR3 in amino acids: CASLPPPLGNSPLHF. CDR3 bases: TGTGCCAGCCTGCCCCCTCCGCTGGGGAATTCACCCCTCCACTTT. This chain joins TRBV28 and TRBJ1-6; D not certain. V lost 8 bases and J lost 7, with 18 bases in between. Germline V gives CDR1 MDHEN, CDR2 SYDVKM. The length of the CDR3 is 15 residues.

The chain is built from TRBV5-1 and TRBJ1-1; 9 bases align to TRBD1. Germline V gene data show CDR1 as SGHRS and CDR2 as YFSETQ. Losses at the gene ends were 0 bases for V and 0 bases for J; bases not matched to a gene: 6. The CDR3 length is 17 residues. The CDR3 nucleotides are TGCGCCAGCAGCTTGGAACGGGACAGGGACTTGAACACTGAAGCTTTCTTT. Residues: CASSLERDRDLNTEAFF.

This clone was observed a handful of times. The chain recombines TRBV9 with TRBJ2-3; weak D call: TRBD2 (5 bases). Germline V gene sequence: CDR1 SGDLS, CDR2 YYNGEE. The CDR3 length is 14 residues. V lost 0 bases to trimming and J lost 6 bases, with 11 bases between them. Here the CDR3 DNA reads TGTGCCAGCAGCGTAGGACTACTGCGGGATACGCAGTATTTT. It yields the protein CASSVGLLRDTQYF.

This clone was seen only a few times. The V and J genes are TRBV6-5 and TRBJ2-7; 14 bases fit TRBD2. Germline trimming cut 6 bases from V and 5 bases from J; bases unmatched to any gene: 6. The CDR3 is made up of 15 amino acids. The V gene's germline CDR1 is MNHEY and CDR2 SVGAGI. The CDR3 here is CASSPGLAGVHEQYF. The DNA for the CDR3 is TGTGCCAGCAGCCCGGGACTAGCGGGAGTCCACGAGCAGTACTTC.

This chain joins TRBV19 and TRBJ2-3; the D is unclear. V gave up 5 bases and J gave up 3 bases, with 9 bases separating them. Germline CDR1 is LNHDA and CDR2 is SQIVND (reference sequence). This CDR3 contains 13 residues. The CDR3 nucleotides are TGTGCCAGTAGTGAAACCGGGACAGATACGCAGTATTTT. Encoded protein: CASSETGTDTQYF.

The chain joins TRBV29-1 to TRBJ1-5, with D tentatively TRBD1 (6 bases). Trimming pared 5 bases from V and 5 bases from J, leaving 10 bases between. This CDR3 contains 12 residues. Germline V gives CDR1 SQVTM, CDR2 ANQGSEA. CDR3 region: CSVSYRDQPQHF. DNA of the CDR3: TGCAGCGTTTCTTACAGGGATCAGCCCCAGCATTTT.